Sequencing of this T cell receptor (beta chain) was carried out in a study of shared clonotypes between healthy human individuals. Study-wide results and limits: Represented diversity, genetic and exposure-history alike, was limited by few donors. Sample collection involved blood only; tissue repertoires are likely different.

This clone was observed once. Its antigen is not known. Distinct nucleotide sequences in the sample also encode this CDR3. CDR1 is MGHRA, CDR2 YSYEKL, per germline. V was clipped by 3 bases and J by 0 bases; unmatched bases: 2. This CDR3 comprises 15 residues. Method: immunoSEQ multiplex PCR; TCRdb's copy keeps in-frame clones and lacks some. The sample has roughly 2.2 million clones, over 90% seen once; the top ten hold about 0.37%. The sequenced sample was naive CD4+ T cells from PBMCs. Described subset: CD45RA+ positively selected. The chain employs TRBV4-1 and TRBJ2-4; 7 positions match TRBD1. This receptor was identified in a man aged 18 to 30 in good health. Some clones in this sample may be carry-over from other donors' samples. This CDR3 reads CASSQTGLAKNIQYF. The DNA of the CDR3 is TGCGCCAGCAGCCAGACAGGGCTAGCCAAAAACATTCAGTACTTC.